This passage covers 25 T cell receptor beta chains from one sample sequenced in a study of T cell responses to AZD1222 COVID-19 vaccine. Produced via immunoSEQ multiplex PCR; TCRdb's table is partial and in-frame only. The sample includes more than 80,000 clones, 75% to 90% of them seen just once. The sample consisted of peripheral blood, taken on day 0 of AZD1222 vaccination. These receptors all stem from an adult in good health.

The rearrangement links TRBV19 to TRBJ1-3; 9 bases fit TRBD1. Germline CDR1 is LNHDA and CDR2 is SQIVND (reference sequence). This CDR3 comprises 14 residues. V was clipped by 7 bases and J by 6 bases; unmatched bases: 7. The CDR3 region is CASTPGQGVNTIYF. Written as DNA, the CDR3 is TGTGCCAGTACCCCGGGACAGGGAGTAAACACCATATATTTT. Together with reference TRBV19 and TRBJ1-3, the CDR3 gives the full variable domain: DGGITQSPKYLFRKEGQNVTLSCEQNLNHDAMYWYRQDPGQGLRLIYYSQIVNDFQKGDIAEGYSVSREKKESFPLTVTSAQKNPTAFYLCASTPGQGVNTIYFGEGSWLTVV.

The chain joins TRBV29-1 to TRBJ1-2; D possibly corresponds to TRBD1 (5 bases). Germline V gene sequence: CDR1 SQVTM, CDR2 ANQGSEA. The V gene lost 4 bases and the J gene lost 3 bases, with 12 bases spanning the gap. CDR3 size: 13 residues. The CDR3 region has the DNA TGCAGCGTTGGACAGAACTACGACTATGGCTACACCTTC. As protein: CSVGQNYDYGYTF. Using reference TRBV29-1 and TRBJ1-2 for the parts outside the CDR3, the full variable domain is SAVISQKPSRDICQRGTSLTIQCQVDSQVTMMFWYRQQPGQSLTLIATANQGSEATYESGFVIDKFPISRPNLTFSTLTVSNMSPEDSSIYLCSVGQNYDYGYTFGSGTRLTVV.

V is TRBV15 and J is TRBJ1-1; D remains ambiguous. The CDR3 sequence is 15 residues long. CDR1 and CDR2 from the germline V gene are LNHNV and YYDKDF (reference sequence). V was shortened by 4 bases and J by 1 base, with 13 bases between the two germline ends. CDR3 DNA: TGTGCCACCAGCAACACGGACCGAGCGAACACTGAAGCTTTCTTT. Translating gives CATSNTDRANTEAFF.

The chain is built from TRBV6-5 and TRBJ1-2, with D hard to call. CDR3 length: 14 residues. The germline V gene has CDR1 MNHEY and CDR2 SVGAGI. Trimming pared 4 bases from V and 4 bases from J, leaving 13 bases between. Here the CDR3 DNA reads TGTGCCAGCAGTTTCAGGCCCGTGTCCTATGGCTACACCTTC. Its protein is CASSFRPVSYGYTF.

The genes are TRBV19 and TRBJ2-2; no clear D. V was trimmed by 2 bases and J by 6 bases, leaving 10 bases between them. Looked up from germline, CDR1 is LNHDA and CDR2 is SQIVND (reference sequence). The CDR3 extends over 14 amino acids. The CDR3 region is CASSITRSAGELFF. For the CDR3, the DNA is TGTGCCAGTAGTATAACCAGGTCGGCCGGGGAGCTGTTTTTT.

V usage is TRBV7-9 and J usage is TRBJ2-7, with 9 bases lining up with TRBD1. This CDR3 comprises 14 residues. The germline CDR1 and CDR2 sequences are SEHNR and FQNEAQ (reference sequence). With 5 bases clipped from V and 3 bases from J, the junction kept 5 bases outside the gene matches. This chain's CDR3 is CASSLGTGLYEQYF. DNA for the CDR3: TGTGCCAGCAGCCTCGGGACAGGGCTCTACGAGCAGTACTTC.

V is TRBV19 and J is TRBJ2-3; tentatively, D is TRBD2 (6 bases). CDR3 length: 15 amino acids. V dropped 4 bases and J dropped 2 bases, with 13 bases sitting between them. Germline CDR1 reads LNHDA; CDR2 reads SQIVND (reference sequence). The CDR3 loop reads CASSTGALSTDTQYF. The CDR3 DNA reads TGTGCCAGTAGTACGGGAGCGCTCTCCACAGATACGCAGTATTTT. The full variable domain, completed using reference TRBV19 and TRBJ2-3, is DGGITQSPKYLFRKEGQNVTLSCEQNLNHDAMYWYRQDPGQGLRLIYYSQIVNDFQKGDIAEGYSVSREKKESFPLTVTSAQKNPTAFYLCASSTGALSTDTQYFGPGTRLTVL.

The chain recombines TRBV10-2 with TRBJ1-5, with no clear D. V was clipped by 6 bases and J by 0 bases, with 6 bases between them. Germline assignment: CDR1 WSHSY and CDR2 SAAADI. There are 13 residues in the CDR3. CDR3 loop: CASSRNSNQPQHF. In DNA, the CDR3 is TGCGCCAGCAGCCGGAATAGCAATCAGCCCCAGCATTTT.

This clone was seen only once. V usage is TRBV11-2 and J usage is TRBJ2-1, with 7 bases fitting TRBD2. This CDR3 region has 14 residues. V dropped 5 bases and J dropped 8; count of bases not matched to a gene: 9. The V gene's germline CDR1 is SGHAT and CDR2 FQNNGV. CDR3 DNA sequence: TGTGCCAGCAGCGTGGCGGGAGATGATTATGAGCAGTTCTTC. Amino acid sequence: CASSVAGDDYEQFF.

The V gene is TRBV4-3, the J gene TRBJ1-5; the D gene is possibly TRBD1 (5 bases). Trimming shortened V by 0 bases and J by 5 bases, and 14 bases separated the two germline ends. The CDR3 has 16 residues. CDR1 LGHNA and CDR2 YSLEER come from the germline V gene. The CDR3 DNA reads TGCGCCAGCAGCCAAGATCTTAGGGGACTTTATCAGCCCCAGCATTTT. It specifies CASSQDLRGLYQPQHF.

The chain is built from TRBV28 and TRBJ1-1; 8 bases are a match to TRBD1. CDR1 is MDHEN, CDR2 SYDVKM, per germline. The CDR3 loop spans 16 amino acids. The V segment lost 5 bases and the J segment 2 bases; nucleotides outside the gene matches: 10. The CDR3 loop reads CASSASGTGGNTEAFF. CDR3 nucleotide sequence: TGTGCCAGCAGTGCCTCAGGGACAGGAGGAAACACTGAAGCTTTCTTT.

This sequence joins TRBV6-5 and TRBJ1-2; no firm D call. The CDR3 has 13 residues. The germline gives CDR1 MNHEY, CDR2 SVGAGI. V gave up 8 bases and J gave up 0 bases, with 10 bases separating them. The CDR3 nucleotides are TGTGCCAGCTCCAAGGTGGCTAACTATGGCTACACCTTC. As protein: CASSKVANYGYTF.

The gene calls are TRBV7-3 and TRBJ2-1; 8 positions agree with TRBD2. The CDR3 has 15 amino acids. The ends lost 5 bases at V and 3 bases at J; junction bases unmatched: 6. Germline V gene lookup returns CDR1 SGHTA and CDR2 FQGTGA. CDR3 residues: CASSPTSGIYNEQFF. CDR3 in DNA: TGTGCCAGCAGCCCTACTAGCGGAATCTACAATGAGCAGTTCTTC.

The chain employs TRBV25-1 and TRBJ2-1, with D possibly matching TRBD1 (6 bases). This CDR3 has 14 residues. Germline CDR1 and CDR2: MGHDK and SYGVNS. Deletions cut 6 bases from V and 6 bases from J, with 15 bases between. This chain's CDR3 is CASSPAGAGNEQFF. The CDR3 DNA reads as TGTGCCAGCAGCCCGGCAGGGGCTGGCAATGAGCAGTTCTTC.

The V and J genes are TRBV18 and TRBJ1-1; 7 bases are a match to TRBD1. Germline V gene sequence: CDR1 KGHSH, CDR2 LQKENI. The CDR3 length is 16 residues. V shed 0 bases and J 2 bases; nucleotides not matched to a gene: 6. The CDR3 region has the DNA TGTGCCAGCTCACCACCGGGAGGGGGCGCAAACACTGAAGCTTTCTTT. Its protein is CASSPPGGGANTEAFF.

This chain links TRBV6-5 with TRBJ2-7; D may correspond to TRBD1 or TRBD2 (5 bases each). The germline V gene has CDR1 MNHEY and CDR2 SVGAGI. The V end was cut by 6 bases, the J end by 2 bases, with 17 bases between. The CDR3 contains 15 residues. The CDR3 is CASRGTGTVTYEQYF. CDR3 nucleotides: TGTGCCAGCAGAGGAACCGGGACGGTAACCTACGAGCAGTACTTC.

This clone was detected once. The CDR3 DNA follows: TGTGCCAGCTCACCACCGGGCGGATCGAGCTCCTACGAGCAGTACTTC. This translates into CASSPPGGSSSYEQYF. This chain uses TRBV18 with TRBJ2-7; no clear D gene. Germline values: CDR1 KGHSH, CDR2 LQKENI. V shed 0 bases and J shed 0 bases, with 12 bases lying between them. The CDR3 runs 16 residues. The variable domain in full, completed from reference TRBV18 and TRBJ2-7, reads NAGVMQNPRHLVRRRGQEARLRCSPMKGHSHVYWYRQLPEEGLKFMVYLQKENIIDESGMPKERFSAEFPKEGPSILRIQQVVRGDSAAYFCASSPPGGSSSYEQYFGPGTRLTVT.

The CDR3: CSVSPGTGSYEQYF. The CDR3 nucleotides read TGCAGCGTTTCCCCCGGGACAGGCTCCTACGAGCAGTACTTC. V and J are TRBV29-1 and TRBJ2-7, with TRBD1 matching over 8 bases. V shed 5 bases, J shed 0 bases, and the junction held 6 bases outside the gene matches. The CDR3 is 14 amino acids. The germline V gene has CDR1 SQVTM and CDR2 ANQGSEA.

The chain recombines TRBV9 with TRBJ2-1; perhaps TRBD1 as D (6 bases). Germline lookup yields CDR1 SGDLS and CDR2 YYNGEE. The CDR3 extends over 15 amino acids. V was cut by 4 bases and J by 0 bases, with 11 bases left in between. CDR3 protein: CASSTQGSSYNEQFF. CDR3 nucleotide sequence: TGTGCCAGCAGCACCCAGGGGAGCTCCTACAATGAGCAGTTCTTC.

The genes are TRBV5-8 and TRBJ2-3; unclear D gene. This CDR3 region has 15 residues. In germline, CDR1 is SGHTS, CDR2 YDEGEE. V gave up 0 bases and J gave up 3 bases, with 11 bases separating them. This CDR3 is CASSLVPGRTDTQYF. CDR3 coding DNA: TGTGCCAGCAGCTTGGTGCCAGGAAGGACAGATACGCAGTATTTT.

This chain links TRBV6-5 with TRBJ1-3; perhaps TRBD1 as D (5 bases). The CDR3 has 14 amino acids. V shed 2 bases and J shed 2 bases, with 7 bases lying between them. Germline values: CDR1 MNHEY, CDR2 SVGAGI. In DNA, the CDR3 is TGTGCCAGCAGTTACGGGGGTCCTGGAAACACCATATATTTT. Its translation: CASSYGGPGNTIYF.

V is TRBV28 and J is TRBJ2-5; TRBD2 aligns across 11 bases. Germline lookup yields CDR1 MDHEN and CDR2 SYDVKM. The junction had 6 bases not matched to a gene; V was cut back by 3 bases and J by 0 bases. The CDR3 contains 17 residues. Here the CDR3 reads CASSFSGLAENQETQYF. For the CDR3, the DNA is TGTGCCAGCAGTTTCTCGGGACTAGCGGAGAACCAAGAGACCCAGTACTTC.

The CDR3 region is CASSLEKGQTNGYTF. CDR3 DNA sequence: TGCGCCAGCAGCTTGGAAAAGGGACAAACGAATGGCTACACCTTC. The rearrangement uses TRBV5-1 and TRBJ1-2, with D possibly TRBD1 on 6 matching bases. Germline assignment: CDR1 SGHRS and CDR2 YFSETQ. V was pared by 0 bases and J by 6 bases, with 15 bases between. The CDR3 covers 15 residues.

The chain is built from TRBV7-2 and TRBJ2-7, with 13 bases that match TRBD2. Germline values: CDR1 SGHTA, CDR2 FQGNSA. The ends lost 5 bases at V and 1 base at J; junction bases unmatched: 2. This CDR3 comprises 15 residues. CDR3 coding DNA: TGTGCCAGCAGCAGGACTAGCGGGGGTTCCTACGAGCAGTACTTC. Translated, it gives CASSRTSGGSYEQYF.

Of note for this clone: Germline is not matched at one junction end, which may reflect a read error. J is TRBJ2-7 and V is TRBV7-7; tentative D call: TRBD1 (5 bases). CDR1 is SSHAT and CDR2 is FNYEAQ in the germline V gene (reference sequence). The length of the CDR3 is 16 residues. DNA for the CDR3: TGTGCTAGCAGCTTAGGGGCCGGTTTGGGTCCCAACGAGCAGTACTTC. It is translated as CASSLGAGLGPNEQYF.